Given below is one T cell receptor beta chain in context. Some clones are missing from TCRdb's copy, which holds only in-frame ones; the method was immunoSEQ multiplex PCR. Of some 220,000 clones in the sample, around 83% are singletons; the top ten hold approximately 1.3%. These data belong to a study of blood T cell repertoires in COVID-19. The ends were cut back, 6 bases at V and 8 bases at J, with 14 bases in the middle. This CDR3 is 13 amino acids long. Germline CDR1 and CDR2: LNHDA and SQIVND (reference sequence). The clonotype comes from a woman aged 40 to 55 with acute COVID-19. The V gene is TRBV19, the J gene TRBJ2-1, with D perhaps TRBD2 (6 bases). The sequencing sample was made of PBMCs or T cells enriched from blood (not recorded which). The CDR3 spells CASSTSWPDEQFF. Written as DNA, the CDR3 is TGTGCCAGTAGCACTAGCTGGCCAGATGAGCAGTTCTTC.